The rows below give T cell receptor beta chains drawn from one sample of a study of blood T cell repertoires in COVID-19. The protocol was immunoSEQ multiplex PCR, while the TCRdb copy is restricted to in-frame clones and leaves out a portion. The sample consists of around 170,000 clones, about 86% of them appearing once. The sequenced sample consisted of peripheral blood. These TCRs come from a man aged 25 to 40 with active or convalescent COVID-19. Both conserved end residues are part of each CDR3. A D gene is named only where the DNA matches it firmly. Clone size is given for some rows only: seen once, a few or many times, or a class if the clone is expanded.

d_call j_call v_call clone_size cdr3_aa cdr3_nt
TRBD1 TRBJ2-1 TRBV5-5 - CASSFDRGLGIYNEQFF TGTGCCAGCAGCTTCGACAGGGGGCTGGGGATATACAATGAGCAGTTCTTC
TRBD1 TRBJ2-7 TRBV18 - CASSQTGTGSNEQYF TGTGCCAGCTCACAGACCGGGACAGGGTCTAACGAGCAGTACTTC
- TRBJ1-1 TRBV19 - CASSPQGHGTEAFF TGTGCCAGTAGTCCTCAGGGCCATGGCACTGAAGCTTTCTTT
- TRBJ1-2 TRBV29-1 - CSAQDGEYGYTF TGCAGCGCCCAAGACGGGGAGTATGGCTACACCTTC
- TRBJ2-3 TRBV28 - CASRHRQVTDTQYF TGTGCCAGCAGACATCGGCAGGTCACAGATACGCAGTATTTT
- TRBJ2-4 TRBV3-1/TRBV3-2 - CASSQVGGRGWLNIQYF TGTGCCAGCAGCCAAGTGGGGGGGCGTGGATGGTTGAACATTCAGTACTTC
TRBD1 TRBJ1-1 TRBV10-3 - CAIAGGPEAFF TGTGCCATCGCAGGGGGGCCCGAAGCTTTCTTT
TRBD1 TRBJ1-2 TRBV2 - CASRALDRDGYTF TGTGCCAGCAGAGCCCTGGACAGGGATGGCTACACCTTC
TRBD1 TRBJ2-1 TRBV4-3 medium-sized CASSQETGRVHEQFF TGCGCCAGCAGCCAGGAGACAGGGAGAGTCCATGAGCAGTTCTTC
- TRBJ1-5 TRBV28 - CASSLDPWREKNQPQHF TGTGCCAGCAGTTTAGACCCCTGGCGGGAGAAAAATCAGCCCCAGCATTTT
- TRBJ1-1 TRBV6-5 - CASNRQSMNTEAFF TGTGCCAGCAACAGACAGAGCATGAACACTGAAGCTTTCTTT
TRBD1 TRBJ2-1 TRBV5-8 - CASSRDRGHEQFF TGTGCCAGCAGCCGCGACAGGGGCCATGAGCAGTTCTTC
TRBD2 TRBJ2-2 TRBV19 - CASSPPGLASGELFF TGTGCCAGTAGTCCTCCGGGACTAGCCTCCGGGGAGCTGTTTTTT
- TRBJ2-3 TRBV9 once CASSQSGSTDTQYF TGTGCCAGCAGCCAGAGCGGGAGCACAGATACGCAGTATTTT
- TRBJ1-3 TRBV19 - CASRGNTIYF TGTGCCAGCCGGGGAAACACCATATATTTT
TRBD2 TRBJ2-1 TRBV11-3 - CASSPGVGLAGGRNEQFF TGTGCCAGCAGCCCAGGGGTGGGACTAGCGGGAGGTAGGAATGAGCAGTTCTTC
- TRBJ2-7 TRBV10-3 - CAISHADSYEQYF TGTGCCATCAGTCACGCGGACAGCTACGAGCAGTACTTC
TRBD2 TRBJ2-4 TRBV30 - CACLLAGLAKNIQYF TGTGCCTGTCTACTAGCGGGACTAGCCAAAAACATTCAGTACTTC
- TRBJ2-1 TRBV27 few CASSLGLQQFF TGTGCCAGCAGTTTAGGGCTACAGCAGTTCTTC
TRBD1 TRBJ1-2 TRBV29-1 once CSVEGGTVEYGYTF TGCAGCGTTGAAGGCGGGACAGTGGAATATGGCTACACCTTC
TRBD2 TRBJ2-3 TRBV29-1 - CSGTTSGFSRDTQYF TGCAGCGGGACGACTAGCGGGTTCTCTCGCGATACGCAGTATTTT
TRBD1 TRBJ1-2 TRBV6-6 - CASSRPGQGFGYTF TGTGCCAGCAGTCGGCCGGGACAGGGATTTGGCTACACCTTC
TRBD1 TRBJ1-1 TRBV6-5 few CASSLSGQRNTEAFF TGTGCCAGCAGTCTTTCGGGACAGAGGAACACTGAAGCTTTCTTT
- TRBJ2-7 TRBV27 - CASSLSSPAYEQYF TGTGCCAGCAGTTTATCGTCGCCGGCCTACGAGCAGTACTTC
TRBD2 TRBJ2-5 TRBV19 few CASTLHAGEGETQYF TGTGCCAGTACCCTCCATGCGGGAGAGGGAGAGACCCAGTACTTC
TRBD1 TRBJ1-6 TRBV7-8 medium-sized CASSLGLDRANSPLHF TGTGCCAGCAGCTTAGGGTTAGACAGGGCGAATTCACCCCTCCACTTT
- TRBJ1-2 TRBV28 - CASSKPRASDGYTF TGTGCCAGCAGTAAACCCAGGGCTAGCGATGGCTACACCTTC
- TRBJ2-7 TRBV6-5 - CASSSSDRAGYEQYF TGTGCCAGCAGTTCCTCGGACAGAGCAGGTTACGAGCAGTACTTC
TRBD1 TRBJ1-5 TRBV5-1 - CASSWGTGINQPQHF TGCGCCAGCAGTTGGGGGACAGGGATAAATCAGCCCCAGCATTTT
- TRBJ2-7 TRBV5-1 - CASSLVSSGVSSYEQYF TGCGCCAGCAGCTTGGTATCCTCCGGAGTAAGTTCCTACGAGCAGTACTTC
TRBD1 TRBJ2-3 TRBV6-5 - CASSSGQGRRDTQYF TGTGCCAGCAGTTCCGGACAGGGCCGCAGGGATACGCAGTATTTT
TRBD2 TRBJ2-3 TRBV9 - CASSPLAGGSRTDTQYF TGTGCCAGCAGCCCATTAGCGGGAGGCTCGCGGACAGATACGCAGTATTTT
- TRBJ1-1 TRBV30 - CAWSVFDTTEAFF TGTGCCTGGAGTGTCTTCGACACCACTGAAGCTTTCTTT
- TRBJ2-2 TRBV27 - CASRDSFTGELFF TGTGCCAGCAGAGACAGTTTCACCGGGGAGCTGTTTTTT
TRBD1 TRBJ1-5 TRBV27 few CASSLTKTGAQPQHF TGTGCCAGCAGCCTTACCAAGACAGGGGCCCAGCCCCAGCATTTT
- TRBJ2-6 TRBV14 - CASSQDLQGWANVLTF TGTGCCAGCAGCCAAGACCTACAGGGCTGGGCCAACGTCCTGACTTTC
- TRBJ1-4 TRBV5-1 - CASRFRQATNEKLFF TGCGCCAGCAGGTTCAGACAGGCAACTAATGAAAAACTGTTTTTT